The 3 T cell receptor beta chains listed next were all sequenced from one sample in a study of CD8 T cells in ankylosing spondylitis. Study results and limitations: Several highly homologous variants formed a TCR beta motif that appeared characteristic of ankylosing spondylitis blood.

For these TCRs, the target antigens are not known. TCRdb reanalysed the 5' RACE reads using MiXCR and keeps one entry per CDR3 protein. The repertoire includes 450,000 to 550,000 distinct CDR3 sequences, about 5% of them detected once, and around 3.5% sits in the top ten. The sample comprised blood, either unsorted or a sorted T cell fraction (not recorded which). The receptors were sampled from a male donor with ankylosing spondylitis.

This clonotype was observed a handful of times. V is TRBV30 and J is TRBJ2-1; no clear D gene. The CDR3 has 11 residues. CDR1 is GTSNPN, CDR2 SVGIG, per germline (reference sequence). V dropped 0 bases and J dropped 10 bases, with 7 bases sitting between them. The CDR3 DNA reads TGTGCCTGGAGTGTACTTGGGGAGCAGTTCTTC. Amino acids: CAWSVLGEQFF.

This clonotype was seen many times. V and J are TRBV4-2 and TRBJ1-1, with D uncertain. The V gene's germline CDR1 is LGHNA and CDR2 YNFKEQ. Between the trimmed V and J ends, which lost 1 base and 4 bases, there was a span of 13 bases. The CDR3 has 15 residues. DNA of the CDR3: TGTGCCAGCAGCCAAGGGCGGGCCTCATTCACTGAAGCTTTCTTT. Its protein product is CASSQGRASFTEAFF.

The J gene is TRBJ2-7, the V gene TRBV7-2, with 12 bases that match TRBD2. V lost 1 base and J lost 5; bases outside the gene matches: 6. The CDR3 length is 16 residues. Germline V gene sequence: CDR1 SGHTA, CDR2 FQGNSA. Here the CDR3 DNA reads TGTGCCAGCAGCTTAGGAAGACTAGCGGGAGTCGACGAGCAGTACTTC. It is translated as CASSLGRLAGVDEQYF.